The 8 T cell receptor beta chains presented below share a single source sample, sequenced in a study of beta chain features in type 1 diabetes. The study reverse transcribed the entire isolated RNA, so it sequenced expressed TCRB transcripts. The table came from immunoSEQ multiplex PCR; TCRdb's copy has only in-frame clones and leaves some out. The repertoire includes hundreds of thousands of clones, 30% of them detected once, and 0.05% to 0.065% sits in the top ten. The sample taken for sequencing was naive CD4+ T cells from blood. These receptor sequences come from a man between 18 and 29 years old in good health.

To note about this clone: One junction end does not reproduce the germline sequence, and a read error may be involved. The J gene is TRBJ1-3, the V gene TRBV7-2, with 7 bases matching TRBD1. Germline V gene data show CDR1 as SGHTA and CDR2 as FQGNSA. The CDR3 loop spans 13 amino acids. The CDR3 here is CASSLVTGSERNF. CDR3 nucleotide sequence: TGTGCCAGCAGCTTAGTGACAGGGAGCGAGAGAAATTTT.

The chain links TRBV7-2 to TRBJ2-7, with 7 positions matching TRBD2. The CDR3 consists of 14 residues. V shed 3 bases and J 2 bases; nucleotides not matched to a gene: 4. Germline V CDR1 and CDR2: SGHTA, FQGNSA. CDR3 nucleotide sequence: TGTGCCAGCAGCTTTTTTCTAGCGGCCTACGAGCAGTACTTC. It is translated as CASSFFLAAYEQYF. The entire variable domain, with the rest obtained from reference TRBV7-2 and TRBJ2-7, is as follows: GAGVSQSPSNKVTEKGKDVELRCDPISGHTALYWYRQSLGQGLEFLIYFQGNSAPDKSGLPSDRFSAERTGGSVSTLTIQRTQQEDSAVYLCASSFFLAAYEQYFGPGTRLTVT.

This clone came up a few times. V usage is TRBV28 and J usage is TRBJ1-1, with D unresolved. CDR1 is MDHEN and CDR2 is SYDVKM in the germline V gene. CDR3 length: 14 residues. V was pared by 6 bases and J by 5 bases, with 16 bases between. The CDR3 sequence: CASRLHGFGTEAFF. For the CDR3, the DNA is TGTGCCAGCAGGCTACACGGCTTCGGAACTGAAGCTTTCTTT.

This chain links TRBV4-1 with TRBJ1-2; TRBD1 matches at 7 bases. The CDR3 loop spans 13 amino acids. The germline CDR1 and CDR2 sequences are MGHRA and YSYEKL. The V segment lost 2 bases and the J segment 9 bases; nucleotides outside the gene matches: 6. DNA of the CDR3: TGCGCCAGCAGCCAAATAGACAGGGTTCGCTACACCTTC. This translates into CASSQIDRVRYTF.

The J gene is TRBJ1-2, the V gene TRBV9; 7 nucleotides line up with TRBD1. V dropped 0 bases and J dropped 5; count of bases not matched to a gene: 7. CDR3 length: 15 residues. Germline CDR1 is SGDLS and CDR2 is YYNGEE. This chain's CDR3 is CASSVGQGRGYGYTF. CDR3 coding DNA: TGTGCCAGCAGCGTAGGACAGGGAAGAGGATATGGCTACACCTTC.

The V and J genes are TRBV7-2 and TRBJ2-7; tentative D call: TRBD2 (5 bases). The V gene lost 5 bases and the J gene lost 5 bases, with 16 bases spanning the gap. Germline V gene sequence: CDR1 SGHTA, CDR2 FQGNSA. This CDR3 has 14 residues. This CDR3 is CASSDYSRGNEQYF. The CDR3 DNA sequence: TGTGCCAGCAGCGATTATTCCCGAGGGAACGAGCAGTACTTC.

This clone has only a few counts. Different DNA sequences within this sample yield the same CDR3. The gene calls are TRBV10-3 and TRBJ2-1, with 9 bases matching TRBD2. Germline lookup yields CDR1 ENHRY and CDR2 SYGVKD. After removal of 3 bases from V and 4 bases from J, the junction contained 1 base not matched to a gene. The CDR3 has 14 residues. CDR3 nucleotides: TGTGCCATCAGTGAACTAGCGGGTTACAATGAGCAGTTCTTC. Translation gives CAISELAGYNEQFF.

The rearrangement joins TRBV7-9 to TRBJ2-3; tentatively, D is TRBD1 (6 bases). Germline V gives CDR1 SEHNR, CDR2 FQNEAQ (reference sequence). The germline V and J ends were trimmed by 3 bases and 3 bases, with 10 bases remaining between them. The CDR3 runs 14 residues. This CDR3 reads CASSFHQGTDTQYF. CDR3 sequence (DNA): TGTGCCAGCAGCTTTCACCAGGGGACAGATACGCAGTATTTT.